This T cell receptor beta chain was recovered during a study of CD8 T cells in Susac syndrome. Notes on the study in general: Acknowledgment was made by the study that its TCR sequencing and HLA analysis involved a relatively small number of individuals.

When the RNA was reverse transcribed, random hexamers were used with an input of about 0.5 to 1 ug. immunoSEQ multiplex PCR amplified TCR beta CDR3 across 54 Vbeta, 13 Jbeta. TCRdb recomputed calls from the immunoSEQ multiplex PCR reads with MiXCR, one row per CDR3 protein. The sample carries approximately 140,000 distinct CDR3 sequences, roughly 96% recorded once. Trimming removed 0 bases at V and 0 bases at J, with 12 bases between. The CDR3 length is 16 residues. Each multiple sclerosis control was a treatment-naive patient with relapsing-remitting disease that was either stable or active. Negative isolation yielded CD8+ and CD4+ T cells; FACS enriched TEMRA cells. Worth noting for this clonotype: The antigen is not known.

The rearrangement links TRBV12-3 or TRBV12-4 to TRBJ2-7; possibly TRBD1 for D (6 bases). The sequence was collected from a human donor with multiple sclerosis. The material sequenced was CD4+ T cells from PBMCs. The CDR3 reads CASSLAGAGFSYEQYF. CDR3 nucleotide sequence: TGTGCCAGCAGTTTAGCGGGGGCAGGGTTCTCCTACGAGCAGTACTTC.